The source of this T cell receptor (beta chain) is a study of blood T cell repertoires in COVID-19. About the research overall: Acute-phase and convalescent COVID-19 samples originated in the United States, Italy and Spain. T cells, B-cell-depleted T cells, or PBMCs provided the cDNA or gDNA that served as material.

The authors' processing: Reference gene primer amplification gave estimated nucleated cell counts. Data came from immunoSEQ multiplex PCR; TCRdb stores just in-frame clones and leaves some out. That table furnishes V, J and clone size, whereas the DNA furnished D and trimming. The table lists approximately 210,000 clones, approximately 77% of them singletons. Trimming removed 4 bases from V and 4 bases from J; junction bases left unmatched: 8. This CDR3 contains 15 residues. Germline-derived CDR1 and CDR2 are SGDLS and YYNGEE. This clone was seen once. The source is a woman of 80 years or more with acute or convalescent COVID-19. This chain joins TRBV9 and TRBJ2-7, with 10 bases fitting TRBD1. Sequencing was done on a sample of peripheral blood. The CDR3 here is CASSLRDRGGYEQYF. In DNA form, the CDR3 reads TGTGCCAGCAGCCTGAGGGACAGGGGTGGGTACGAGCAGTACTTC.